This T cell receptor (beta chain) derives from a study of vaccination and CD4 T cells after COVID-19 (dated by TCRdb to 2022 to 2024). Looking at the study overall: Every convalescent patient had a positive nasal swab PCR test for SARS-CoV-2, with mild disease in 9 or 10 patients and severe disease in one. As controls, cultures received a CEFX viral epitope pool (the positive control), an HIV-1 Nef peptide pool (the negative control), or no peptide at all. Post-COVID blood samples were collected from convalescent patients a median of around 100 days after diagnosis, with a range of roughly 35 to 161 days. In about 11 COVID-19 convalescent patients and a handful of infection-naive healthy vaccine recipients, the spike-specific CD4+ TCR repertoire before mRNA vaccination was compared with the repertoire after mRNA vaccination. For stimulating the cultures, overlapping spike peptide pools were used, derived from SARS-CoV-2 as well as from the common cold coronaviruses HCoV-NL63, HCoV-OC43 and HCoV-229E. The convalescent cohort included six males and four females, with two Hispanic individuals, seven Caucasians, two Asians and one multiracial person. Participants received two doses of either the Pfizer-BioNTech BNT162b2 vaccine (n=8) or the Moderna mRNA-1273 vaccine (n=2). Post-vaccine blood samples were obtained a median of about 72 days after the second vaccine dose, with a range of roughly 14 to 241 days.

This clonotype was picked up a small number of times. Its antigen is not yet known. Base qualities are missing; no much larger clone stands one base away. This specimen's treatment or condition label, interpreted: roughly 10-day PBMC culture with coronavirus spike peptide pools or control peptides (ViraFEST assay). The ViraFEST assay, used in the study, expanded antigen-specific T cells with peptide pools and then identified the expanded clonotypes through TCR sequencing. The positive SARS-CoV-2 PCR tests of the convalescent patients were dated from March to December 2020, before the Alpha, Beta and Delta variants emerged in the United States. PBMCs were cultured at under 2.5 million per well in IMDM supplemented with approximately 5% human AB serum and 8 to 10 IU/ml IL-2, with approximately 9.5 ug/ml peptide pools added. On days 3 and 7, half of the culture medium was replaced with fresh IL-2-containing medium. After roughly 11 days of culture, CD4+ T cells were isolated by negative selection with the EasySep CD4+ T cell isolation kit. Ficoll-Paque Plus gradient centrifugation was used to isolate PBMCs from whole blood, and the isolated PBMCs were then either used fresh or cryopreserved at -140C. In general, triplicate wells were set up for every culture condition.

Library construction relied on PCR. TCR sequencing of DNA from cultured CD4+ T cells used the Oncomine TCR Beta short-read assay at the Johns Hopkins FTIC core. The QIAamp micro DNA kit was used to extract genomic DNA from the cultured CD4+ T cells. Oncomine TCR Beta libraries from cultured CD4+ T cells were pooled with unique dual indexes and sequenced on an Illumina iSeq 100. As for the original processing: Non-productive sequences were removed, and CDR3s that did not start with C, did not end with F or W, or were shorter than 7 amino acids were discarded. Antigen-specific clonotypes were identified with the MANAFEST web application by comparing peptide-stimulated wells with reference and other culture wells. An FDR below 0.05, an odds ratio above 5, and a productive frequency above 0.1% in at least two of three replicate wells were required for clones to be considered positive. A clonotype counted as cross-reactive if it showed significant expansion both in the SARS-CoV-2 spike wells and in at least one common cold coronavirus spike condition. Similarity between CDR3 sequences was evaluated in R version 3.6.1 using Levenshtein distances (stringdist) and unrooted phylogenetic trees (ape). In TCRdb, the public reads were trimmed at Q25 with fastp and aligned with MiXCR, with productive beta chains retained. Every CDR3 protein is listed once, alongside the most common genes and DNA of its rows. TCRdb, not the authors, supplied the V and J calls. The sample table shows 18,000 or so distinct CDR3 sequences, and around half are seen once. Of the sample, over 7% falls within the top ten clones.

General conclusions and limits of the study: Only a relatively small number of convalescent patients were included in the study, and early timepoints following natural infection were not analyzed. Of the vaccine-specific clones found in convalescent patients, nearly all (304 of 307) were mono-reactive for SARS-CoV-2 spike instead of being cross-reactive with common cold coronaviruses. In convalescent patients, a median around 90% of post-vaccine SARS-CoV-2-reactive clones were detected only after vaccination, suggesting vaccine-specific priming. The median count of SARS-CoV-2-reactive clonotypes went up from 20 to 25 after infection to around 38 after vaccination, although the change was not significant.

CDR3 length: 15 amino acids, cysteine to phenylalanine. The read is trimmed to its CDR3 DNA, 45 bases read in frame from base 1. Trimmed from V: 3 bases; trimmed from J: 7 bases; junction bases lacking a gene match: 8. The rearrangement joined TRBV12-3 or TRBV12-4 to TRBJ1-5; 8 bases in the junction line up with TRBD1. The sequencing used CD4+ T cells from blood, cultured in vitro, collected before SARS-CoV-2 vaccination. The source is a human donor who had recovered from COVID-19. The DNA reads TGTGCCAGCAGTTTGTACGACAGGGGACTGCAGCCCCAGCATTTT. It is translated as CASSLYDRGLQPQHF.